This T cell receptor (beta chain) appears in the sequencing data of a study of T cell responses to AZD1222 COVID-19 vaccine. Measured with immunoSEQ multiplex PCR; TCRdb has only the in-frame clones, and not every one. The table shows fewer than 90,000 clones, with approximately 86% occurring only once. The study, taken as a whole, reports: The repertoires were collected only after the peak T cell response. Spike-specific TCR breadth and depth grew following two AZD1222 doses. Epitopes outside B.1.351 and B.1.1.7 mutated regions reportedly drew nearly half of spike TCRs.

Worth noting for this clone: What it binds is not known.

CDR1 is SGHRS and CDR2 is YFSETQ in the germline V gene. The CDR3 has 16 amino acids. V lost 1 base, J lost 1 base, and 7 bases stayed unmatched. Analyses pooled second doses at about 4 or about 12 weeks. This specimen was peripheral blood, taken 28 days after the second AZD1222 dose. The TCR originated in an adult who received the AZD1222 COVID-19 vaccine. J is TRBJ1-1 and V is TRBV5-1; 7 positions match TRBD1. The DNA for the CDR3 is TGCGCCAGCAGCTTGCCCCCTGCAGGGGGGAACACTGAAGCTTTCTTT. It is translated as CASSLPPAGGNTEAFF.